These 24 T cell receptor beta chains were all obtained from the same sample, sequenced in a study of shared T cell receptors in the human thymus. Some clones are missing from TCRdb's copy, which holds only in-frame ones; the method was immunoSEQ multiplex PCR. The table has 500,000 to 850,000 clones, approximately 89% seen once; the top ten hold over 0.008%. The data were also submitted as part of a second study, on human thymus T cells.

The sample consisted of thymocytes. The receptor source for this set is a boy under two years old with a congenital heart defect.

This sequence joins TRBV27 and TRBJ2-7, with a weak D call TRBD1 (6 bases). The CDR3 contains 18 residues. V lost 6 bases and J lost 3, with 27 bases in between. The germline V gene has CDR1 MNHEY and CDR2 SMNVEV (reference sequence). The CDR3 sequence: CASSYHYPGTWHGYEQYF. DNA of the CDR3: TGTGCCAGCAGCTACCACTACCCAGGGACATGGCATGGCTACGAGCAGTACTTC.

The chain carries TRBV9 and TRBJ2-5, with 13 bases lining up with TRBD2. Germline-derived CDR1 and CDR2 are SGDLS and YYNGEE. This CDR3 region has 18 residues. The junction had 10 bases not matched to a gene; V was cut back by 2 bases and J by 3 bases. CDR3 amino acids: CASSVPGTSGTEKETQYF. Written as DNA, the CDR3 is TGTGCCAGCAGCGTCCCCGGGACTAGCGGGACGGAGAAAGAGACCCAGTACTTC.

The chain carries TRBV5-6 and TRBJ1-2; D might be TRBD1 (5 bases). V dropped 3 bases and J dropped 0 bases, with 9 bases sitting between them. CDR3 length: 14 residues. The V gene's germline CDR1 is SGHDT and CDR2 YYEEEE. The CDR3 DNA is TGTGCCAGCAGCTATGGCAGGGCTAACTATGGCTACACCTTC. Residues: CASSYGRANYGYTF. Full variable domain (rest looked up from reference TRBV5-6 and TRBJ1-2): DAGVTQSPTHLIKTRGQQVTLRCSPKSGHDTVSWYQQALGQGPQFIFQYYEEEERQRGNFPDRFSGHQFPNYSSELNVNALLLGDSALYLCASSYGRANYGYTFGSGTRLTVV.

The rearrangement joins TRBV5-1 to TRBJ2-5, with D possibly matching TRBD2 (5 bases). Germline V gives CDR1 SGHRS, CDR2 YFSETQ. The CDR3 is made up of 14 amino acids. V lost 0 bases, J lost 2 bases, and 8 bases lay in between. CDR3 in DNA: TGCGCCAGCAGCTTGGAATGGGAGCAAGAGACCCAGTACTTC. Amino acid sequence: CASSLEWEQETQYF.

CDR3 amino acids: CASSQGPRTGELFF. The CDR3 bases are TGTGCCAGCAGTCAGGGTCCACGCACCGGGGAGCTGTTTTTT. This chain joins TRBV27 and TRBJ2-2; D is perhaps TRBD1 (5 bases). Trimming removed 5 bases at V and 4 bases at J, with 11 bases between. Germline V lookup: CDR1 MNHEY, CDR2 SMNVEV (reference sequence). The length of the CDR3 is 14 residues.

This rearrangement joins TRBV6-1 to TRBJ1-6; 8 bases map to TRBD1. V shed 4 bases, J shed 10 bases, and the junction held 3 bases outside the gene matches. CDR1 and CDR2 from the germline V gene are MNHNS and SASEGT. The CDR3 contains 13 residues. The CDR3 loop is CASSAAGGSPLHF. Here the CDR3 DNA reads TGTGCCAGCAGTGCGGCAGGGGGCTCACCCCTCCACTTT.

The J gene is TRBJ2-2, the V gene TRBV7-6; D unclear. Trimming stripped 6 bases from V and 2 bases from J, with 7 bases between. CDR1 is SGHVS, CDR2 FNYEAQ, per germline. The CDR3 length is 13 residues. CDR3 loop: CASSKQNTGELFF. CDR3 coding DNA: TGTGCCAGCAGTAAACAAAACACCGGGGAGCTGTTTTTT.

The gene calls are TRBV9 and TRBJ2-2; D perhaps matches TRBD2 (6 bases). The length of the CDR3 is 18 residues. Looked up from germline, CDR1 is SGDLS and CDR2 is YYNGEE. The V gene lost 4 bases and the J gene lost 2 bases, with 21 bases spanning the gap. CDR3 DNA: TGTGCCAGCAGCTTGACCAGAAGGCTAGCGAGTAACACCGGGGAGCTGTTTTTT. This encodes CASSLTRRLASNTGELFF.

The chain is built from TRBV9 and TRBJ2-3, with 14 bases that match TRBD2. The junction had 4 bases not matched to a gene; V was cut back by 0 bases and J by 4 bases. CDR3 size: 17 residues. Germline loops: CDR1 SGDLS, CDR2 YYNGEE. CDR3 nucleotide sequence: TGTGCCAGCAGCGTAGATGGACTAGCGGGAGGAGCAGATACGCAGTATTTT. This encodes CASSVDGLAGGADTQYF.

The chain has TRBV4-3 and TRBJ2-7; 10 nucleotides agree with TRBD2. Germline CDR1 and CDR2: LGHNA and YSLEER. This CDR3 has 19 amino acids. The V gene end was trimmed by 1 base and the J gene end by 4 bases; junction bases not matched to a gene: 16. This CDR3 is CASSQVRVWLAGESYEQYF. The CDR3 region has the DNA TGCGCCAGCAGCCAAGTGAGAGTTTGGCTAGCGGGAGAATCGTACGAGCAGTACTTC.

This clone has just one count. The J gene is TRBJ1-2, the V gene TRBV6-6; D is ambiguous. CDR1 and CDR2 (germline): MNHNY, SVGAGI (reference sequence). This CDR3 contains 12 residues. Trimming cost V 5 bases and J 6 bases, with 10 bases left between them. The chain's CDR3 is CASSAVRDGYTF. CDR3 sequence (DNA): TGTGCCAGCAGTGCGGTTCGTGATGGCTACACCTTC.

V is TRBV7-2 and J is TRBJ1-6, with D possibly being TRBD1 (6 bases). The V end lost 5 bases, the J end lost 8 bases, and 16 bases lay between the germline ends. Germline lookup yields CDR1 SGHTA and CDR2 FQGNSA. The CDR3 covers 15 residues. CDR3 loop: CASSPGGGGHSPLHF. The CDR3 DNA reads TGTGCCAGCAGCCCAGGAGGTGGGGGCCATTCACCCCTCCACTTT. The variable domain in full, with the rest retrieved from reference TRBV7-2 and TRBJ1-6, is GAGVSQSPSNKVTEKGKDVELRCDPISGHTALYWYRQSLGQGLEFLIYFQGNSAPDKSGLPSDRFSAERTGGSVSTLTIQRTQQEDSAVYLCASSPGGGGHSPLHFGNGTRLTVT.

The chain recombines TRBV5-1 with TRBJ1-3; D uncertain. CDR3 length: 15 residues. Germline-derived CDR1 and CDR2 are SGHRS and YFSETQ. The V gene lost 0 bases and the J gene lost 2 bases, with 9 bases spanning the gap. CDR3 sequence: CASSLAGSAGNTIYF. The CDR3 nucleotides read TGCGCCAGCAGCTTGGCCGGCAGCGCTGGAAACACCATATATTTT.

The chain employs TRBV4-1 and TRBJ1-2; TRBD1 agrees at 7 bases. Germline CDR1 is MGHRA and CDR2 is YSYEKL. This CDR3 spans 16 amino acids. V trimming: 3 bases; J trimming: 0 bases; junction bases outside the gene matches: 7. CDR3 DNA: TGCGCCAGCAGCCATCGTAGACAGGGAGCTAACTATGGCTACACCTTC. It specifies CASSHRRQGANYGYTF.

The V gene is TRBV7-2, the J gene TRBJ1-5; D possibly corresponds to TRBD1 (6 bases). From germline, CDR1 is SGHTA and CDR2 FQGNSA. The CDR3 is made up of 19 amino acids. With 4 bases removed from V and 0 bases from J, the gap between germline ends came to 22 bases. CDR3 region: CASSSKTGSIVVSNQPQHF. DNA of the CDR3: TGTGCCAGCAGCTCAAAAACAGGGAGTATAGTCGTTAGCAATCAGCCCCAGCATTTT.

The CDR3 here is CASSRTSGGADTQYF. In nucleotides, the CDR3 is TGTGCCAGTAGTCGGACTAGCGGGGGGGCGGATACGCAGTATTTT. V is TRBV19 and J is TRBJ2-3, with TRBD2 matching 15 bases. The V gene's germline CDR1 is LNHDA and CDR2 SQIVND (reference sequence). The CDR3 is 15 residues long. The junction had 3 bases not matched to a gene; V was cut back by 5 bases and J by 6 bases.

The chain links TRBV12-5 to TRBJ2-1, with D perhaps TRBD1 (6 bases). The CDR3 spans 14 residues. V lost 8 bases to trimming and J lost 4 bases, with 15 bases between them. Germline assignment: CDR1 LGHNT and CDR2 FRNRAP. The CDR3 protein is CASLQGILYNEQFF. CDR3 in DNA: TGTGCTAGTTTGCAGGGGATCCTATACAATGAGCAGTTCTTC.

The chain recombines TRBV5-6 with TRBJ2-7; D may be TRBD1 (5 bases). Germline-derived CDR1 and CDR2 are SGHDT and YYEEEE. Trimming took off 0 bases at V and 0 bases at J, with 7 bases between the two ends. This CDR3 spans 14 amino acids. The CDR3 nucleotides are TGTGCCAGCAGCTTGGTAGGGGACTCCTACGAGCAGTACTTC. Protein: CASSLVGDSYEQYF.

CDR3 in DNA: TGTGCCAGCAGCTTGAGGGACAGAAGACATGCAACTAATGAAAAACTGTTTTTT. This gives the protein CASSLRDRRHATNEKLFF. The chain couples TRBV5-8 to TRBJ1-4; 7 bases match TRBD1. V shed 1 base, J shed 0 bases, and the junction held 9 bases outside the gene matches. The CDR3 runs 18 residues. Germline V CDR1 and CDR2: SGHTS, YDEGEE.

This chain links TRBV18 with TRBJ1-5, with 8 bases lining up with TRBD1. The CDR3 consists of 16 residues. Germline lookup yields CDR1 KGHSH and CDR2 LQKENI. The V gene end was trimmed by 3 bases and the J gene end by 2 bases; junction bases not matched to a gene: 6. This CDR3 is CASSPRRGLGNQPQHF. The CDR3 nucleotides are TGTGCCAGCTCACCGCGCAGGGGGCTCGGCAATCAGCCCCAGCATTTT. Combining the CDR3 with reference TRBV18 and TRBJ1-5 gives the whole variable domain NAGVMQNPRHLVRRRGQEARLRCSPMKGHSHVYWYRQLPEEGLKFMVYLQKENIIDESGMPKERFSAEFPKEGPSILRIQQVVRGDSAAYFCASSPRRGLGNQPQHFGDGTRLSIL.

The CDR3: CASSLRTSGSYNEQFF. The CDR3 DNA is TGTGCCAGCAGCTTACGAACTAGCGGGAGTTATAATGAGCAGTTCTTC. J is TRBJ2-1 and V is TRBV11-2, with TRBD2 matching 11 bases. Germline values: CDR1 SGHAT, CDR2 FQNNGV. The CDR3 extends over 16 amino acids. V dropped 2 bases and J dropped 7; count of bases not matched to a gene: 7.

This clone was found once. This chain's CDR3 is CASSEFRGTYNEQFF. CDR3 DNA: TGTGCCAGCAGTGAATTTCGGGGGACCTACAATGAGCAGTTCTTC. The chain combines TRBV6-1 with TRBJ2-1, with D possibly TRBD2 on 6 matching bases. Germline assignment: CDR1 MNHNS and CDR2 SASEGT. CDR3 length equals 15 residues. V dropped 2 bases and J dropped 2 bases, with 10 bases sitting between them.

The chain joins TRBV1 to TRBJ2-3; the table names TRBD1, a call not compared with the DNA. TRBV1 is reported as a pseudogene. CDR3 length: 13 residues. This chain's CDR3 is CTSSQDQTDTQYF. The CDR3 DNA is TGCACCAGCAGCCAAGATCAGACAGATACGCAGTATTTT.

CDR3 protein: CASSPIRYTDTQYF. The CDR3 DNA sequence: TGTGCCAGCAGCCCGATTCGGTACACAGATACGCAGTATTTT. The V gene is TRBV27, the J gene TRBJ2-3; D is uncertain. The CDR3 totals 14 residues. With 6 bases removed from V and 2 bases from J, the gap between germline ends came to 12 bases. CDR1 and CDR2 (germline): MNHEY, SMNVEV (reference sequence).